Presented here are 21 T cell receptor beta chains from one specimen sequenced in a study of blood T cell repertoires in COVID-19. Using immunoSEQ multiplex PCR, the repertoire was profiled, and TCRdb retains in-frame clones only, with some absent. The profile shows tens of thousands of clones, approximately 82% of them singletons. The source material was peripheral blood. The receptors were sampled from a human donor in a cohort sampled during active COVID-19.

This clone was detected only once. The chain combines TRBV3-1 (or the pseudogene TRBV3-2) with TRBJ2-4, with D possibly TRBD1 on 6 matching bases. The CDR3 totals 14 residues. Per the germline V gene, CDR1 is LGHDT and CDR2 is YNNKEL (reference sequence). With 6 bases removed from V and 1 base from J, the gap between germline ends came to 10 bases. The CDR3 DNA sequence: TGTGCCAGCAGTTCGCAGGGGGCCAAAAACATTCAGTACTTC. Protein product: CASSSQGAKNIQYF.

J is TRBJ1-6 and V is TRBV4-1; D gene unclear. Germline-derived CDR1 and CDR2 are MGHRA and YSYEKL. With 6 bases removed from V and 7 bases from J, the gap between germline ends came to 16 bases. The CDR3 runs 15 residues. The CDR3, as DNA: TGCGCCAGCAGGCTTCTTCAGGCGGGGAATTCACCCCTCCACTTT. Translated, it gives CASRLLQAGNSPLHF.

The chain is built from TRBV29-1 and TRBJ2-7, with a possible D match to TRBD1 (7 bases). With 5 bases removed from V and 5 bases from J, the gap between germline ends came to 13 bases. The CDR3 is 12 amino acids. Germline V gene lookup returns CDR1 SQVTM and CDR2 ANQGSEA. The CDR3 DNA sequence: TGCAGCGTTCCCGGCAGGGGGGACGAGCAGTACTTC. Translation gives CSVPGRGDEQYF.

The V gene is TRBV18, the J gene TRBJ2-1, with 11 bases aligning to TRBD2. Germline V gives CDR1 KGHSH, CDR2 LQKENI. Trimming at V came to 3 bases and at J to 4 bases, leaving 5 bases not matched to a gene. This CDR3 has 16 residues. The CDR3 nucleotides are TGTGCCAGCTCACCTTTGACTAGCGGGGCGTACAATGAGCAGTTCTTC. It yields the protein CASSPLTSGAYNEQFF. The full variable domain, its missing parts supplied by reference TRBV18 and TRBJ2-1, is NAGVMQNPRHLVRRRGQEARLRCSPMKGHSHVYWYRQLPEEGLKFMVYLQKENIIDESGMPKERFSAEFPKEGPSILRIQQVVRGDSAAYFCASSPLTSGAYNEQFFGPGTRLTVL.

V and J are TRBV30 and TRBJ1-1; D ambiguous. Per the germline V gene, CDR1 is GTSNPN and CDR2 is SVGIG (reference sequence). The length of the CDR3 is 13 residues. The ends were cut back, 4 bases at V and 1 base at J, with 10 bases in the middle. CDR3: CAWMRAGNTEAFF. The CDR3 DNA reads TGTGCCTGGATGAGGGCAGGGAACACTGAAGCTTTCTTT.

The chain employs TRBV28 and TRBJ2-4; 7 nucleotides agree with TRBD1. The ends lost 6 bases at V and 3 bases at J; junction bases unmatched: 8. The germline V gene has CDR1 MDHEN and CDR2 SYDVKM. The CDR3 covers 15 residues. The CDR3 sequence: CASSLGGLGKNIQYF. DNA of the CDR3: TGTGCCAGCAGCCTAGGGGGCCTCGGCAAAAACATTCAGTACTTC.

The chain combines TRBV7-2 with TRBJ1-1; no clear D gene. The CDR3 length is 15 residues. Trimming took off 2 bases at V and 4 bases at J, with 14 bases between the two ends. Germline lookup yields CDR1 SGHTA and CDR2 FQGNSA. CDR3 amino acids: CASSLLSIAGTEAFF. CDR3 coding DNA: TGTGCCAGCAGCTTATTGAGCATTGCTGGCACTGAAGCTTTCTTT.

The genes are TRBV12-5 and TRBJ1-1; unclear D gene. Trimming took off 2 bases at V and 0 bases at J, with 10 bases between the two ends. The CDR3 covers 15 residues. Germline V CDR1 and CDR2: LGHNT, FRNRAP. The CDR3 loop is CASGLIRDMNTEAFF. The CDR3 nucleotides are TGTGCTAGTGGTTTGATCAGAGACATGAACACTGAAGCTTTCTTT.

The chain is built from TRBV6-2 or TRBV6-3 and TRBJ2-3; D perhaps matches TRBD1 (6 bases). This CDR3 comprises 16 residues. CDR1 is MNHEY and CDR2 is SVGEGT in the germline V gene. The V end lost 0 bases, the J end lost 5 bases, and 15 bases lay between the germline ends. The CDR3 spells CASSYSIQGSEDTQYF. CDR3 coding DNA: TGTGCCAGCAGTTACTCGATTCAGGGGTCGGAAGATACGCAGTATTTT.

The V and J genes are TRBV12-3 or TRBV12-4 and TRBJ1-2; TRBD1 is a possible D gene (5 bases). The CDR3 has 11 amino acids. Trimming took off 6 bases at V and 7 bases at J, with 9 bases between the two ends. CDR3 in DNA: TGTGCCAGCAGCCCCGGGGGTGGCTACACCTTC. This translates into CASSPGGGYTF.

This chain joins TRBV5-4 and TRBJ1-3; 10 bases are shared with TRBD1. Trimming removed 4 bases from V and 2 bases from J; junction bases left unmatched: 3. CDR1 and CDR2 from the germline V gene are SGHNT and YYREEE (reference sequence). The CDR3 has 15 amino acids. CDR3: CASSAGTGAGNTIYF. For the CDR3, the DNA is TGTGCCAGCAGCGCCGGGACAGGGGCTGGAAACACCATATATTTT.

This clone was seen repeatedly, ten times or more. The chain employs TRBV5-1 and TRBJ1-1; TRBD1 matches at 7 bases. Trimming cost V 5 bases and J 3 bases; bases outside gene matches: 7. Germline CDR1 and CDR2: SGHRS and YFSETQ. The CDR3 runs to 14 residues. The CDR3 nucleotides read TGCGCCAGCAGTAAGGGGGCAGGGGACACTGAAGCTTTCTTT. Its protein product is CASSKGAGDTEAFF.

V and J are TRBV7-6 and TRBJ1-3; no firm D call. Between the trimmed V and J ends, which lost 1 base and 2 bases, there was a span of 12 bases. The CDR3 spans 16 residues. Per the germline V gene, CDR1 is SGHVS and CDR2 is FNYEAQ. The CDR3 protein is CASSLGSHRTGNTIYF. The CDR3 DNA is TGTGCCAGCAGCTTAGGGAGTCACCGAACTGGAAACACCATATATTTT. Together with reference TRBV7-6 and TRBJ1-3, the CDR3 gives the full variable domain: GAGVSQSPRYKVTKRGQDVALRCDPISGHVSLYWYRQALGQGPEFLTYFNYEAQQDKSGLPNDRFSAERPEGSISTLTIQRTEQRDSAMYRCASSLGSHRTGNTIYFGEGSWLTVV.

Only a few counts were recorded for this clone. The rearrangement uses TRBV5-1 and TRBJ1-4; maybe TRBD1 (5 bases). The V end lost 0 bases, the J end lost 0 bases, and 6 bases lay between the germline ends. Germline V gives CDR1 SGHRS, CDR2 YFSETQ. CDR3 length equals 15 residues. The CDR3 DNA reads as TGCGCCAGCAGCTTGGCAGGGACAACTAATGAAAAACTGTTTTTT. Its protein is CASSLAGTTNEKLFF.

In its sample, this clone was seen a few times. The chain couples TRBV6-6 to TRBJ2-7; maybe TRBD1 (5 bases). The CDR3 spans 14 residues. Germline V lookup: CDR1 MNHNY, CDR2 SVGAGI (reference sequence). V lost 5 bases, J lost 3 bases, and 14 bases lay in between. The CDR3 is CASSKTGLSYEQYF. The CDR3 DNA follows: TGTGCCAGCAGTAAAACAGGATTAAGCTACGAGCAGTACTTC.

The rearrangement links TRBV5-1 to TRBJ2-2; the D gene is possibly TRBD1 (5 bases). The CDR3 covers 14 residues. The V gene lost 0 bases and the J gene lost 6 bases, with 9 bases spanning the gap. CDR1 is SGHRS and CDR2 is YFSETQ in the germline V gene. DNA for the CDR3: TGCGCCAGCAGCTTGGGAGCAGGGCCCGGGGAGCTGTTTTTT. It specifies CASSLGAGPGELFF. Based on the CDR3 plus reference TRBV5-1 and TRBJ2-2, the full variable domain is KAGVTQTPRYLIKTRGQQVTLSCSPISGHRSVSWYQQTPGQGLQFLFEYFSETQRNKGNFPGRFSGRQFSNSRSEMNVSTLELGDSALYLCASSLGAGPGELFFGEGSRLTVL.

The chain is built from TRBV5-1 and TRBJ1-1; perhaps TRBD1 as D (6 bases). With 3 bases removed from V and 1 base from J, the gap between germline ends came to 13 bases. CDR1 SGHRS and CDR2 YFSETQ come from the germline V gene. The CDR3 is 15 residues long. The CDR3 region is CASSSIGTRNTEAFF. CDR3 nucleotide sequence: TGCGCCAGCAGCTCGATCGGGACACGGAACACTGAAGCTTTCTTT.

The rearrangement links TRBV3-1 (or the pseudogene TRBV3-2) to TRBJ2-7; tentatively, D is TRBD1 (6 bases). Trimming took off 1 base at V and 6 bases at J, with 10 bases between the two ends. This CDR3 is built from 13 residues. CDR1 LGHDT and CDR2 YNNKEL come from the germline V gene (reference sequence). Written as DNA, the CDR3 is TGTGCCAGCAGCCAAGCCCTCAGGGGCGAGCAGTACTTC. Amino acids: CASSQALRGEQYF.

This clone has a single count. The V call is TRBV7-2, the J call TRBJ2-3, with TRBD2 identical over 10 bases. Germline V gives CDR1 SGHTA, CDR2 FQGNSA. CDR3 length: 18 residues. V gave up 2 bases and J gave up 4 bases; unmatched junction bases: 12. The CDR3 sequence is CASSLRRRSGGAADTQYF. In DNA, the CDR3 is TGTGCCAGCAGCTTAAGGCGGCGGAGCGGGGGGGCCGCAGATACGCAGTATTTT. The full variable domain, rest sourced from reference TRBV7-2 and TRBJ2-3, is GAGVSQSPSNKVTEKGKDVELRCDPISGHTALYWYRQSLGQGLEFLIYFQGNSAPDKSGLPSDRFSAERTGGSVSTLTIQRTQQEDSAVYLCASSLRRRSGGAADTQYFGPGTRLTVL.

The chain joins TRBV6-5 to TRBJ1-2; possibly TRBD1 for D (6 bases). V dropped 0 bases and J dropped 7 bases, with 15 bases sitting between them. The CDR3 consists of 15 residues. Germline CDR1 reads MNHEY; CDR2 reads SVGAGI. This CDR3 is CASSYSRQARVGYTF. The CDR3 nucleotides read TGTGCCAGCAGTTACTCGAGACAGGCGAGGGTTGGCTACACCTTC.

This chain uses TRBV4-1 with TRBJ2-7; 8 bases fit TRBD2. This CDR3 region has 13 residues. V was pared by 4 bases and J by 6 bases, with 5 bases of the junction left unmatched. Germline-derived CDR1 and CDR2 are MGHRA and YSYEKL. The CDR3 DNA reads TGCGCCAGCAGCCGTGGACTAGCTGCCGAGCAGTACTTC. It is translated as CASSRGLAAEQYF.